This is a list of T cell receptor beta chains from one sample in a study of blood T cell repertoires in COVID-19. The table came from immunoSEQ multiplex PCR; TCRdb's copy has only in-frame clones and leaves some out. This table has 150,000 to 200,000 clones, roughly 83% appearing once. The sample taken for sequencing was peripheral blood. These receptors came from a woman aged 40-49 years with COVID-19, enrolled during active disease. The CDR3 runs from the conserved cysteine through the conserved F or W. A D gene is named only where the DNA matches it firmly. Size tells how often a clone was seen (once, few, many) or the class of an expanded clone, and some rows leave it out.

V,size,D,J,DNA,CDR3
TRBV7-9,NA,NA,TRBJ1-1,TGTGCCACGGGGACTTCCCAGGGCACTGAAGCTTTCTTT,CATGTSQGTEAFF
TRBV5-1,NA,TRBD1,TRBJ1-2,TGCGCCAGCCGGGACAGGGGCTATGGCTACACCTTC,CASRDRGYGYTF
TRBV7-9,NA,TRBD1,TRBJ2-5,TGTGCCAGCAGCTTAGGAGCGGGGGGACAGGGGGTTCTACAAGAGACCCAGTACTTC,CASSLGAGGQGVLQETQYF
TRBV9,NA,NA,TRBJ2-3,TGTGCCAGCAGCGTATCTATACGCACAGATACGCAGTATTTT,CASSVSIRTDTQYF
TRBV18,NA,TRBD1,TRBJ1-2,TGTGCCAGCTCTCCGGGACAGGGGGGCTATGGCTACACCTTC,CASSPGQGGYGYTF
TRBV30,NA,NA,TRBJ1-5,TGTGCCCTGTCAGTAGGGGGTGTACCGCCCCAGCATTTT,CALSVGGVPPQHF
TRBV7-7,NA,NA,TRBJ1-4,TGTGCCAGCAGCCCCGGGACTGGTAATGAAAAACTGTTTTTT,CASSPGTGNEKLFF
TRBV5-1,once,NA,TRBJ1-5,TGCGCCAGCATGGCAATGCCCAATCAGCCCCAGCATTTT,CASMAMPNQPQHF
TRBV2,few,NA,TRBJ1-1,TGTGCCAGCAGGGATGGACTCTTGAACACTGAAGCTTTCTTT,CASRDGLLNTEAFF
TRBV5-4,NA,NA,TRBJ2-7,TGTGCCAGCAGCTTGGATAGTAAGGTGGGGAGGGAGCAGTACTTC,CASSLDSKVGREQYF
TRBV6-6,few,TRBD2,TRBJ2-1,TGTGCCACCGCAACGGGACTAGCGGGGGTGGTTGAGCAGTTCTTC,CATATGLAGVVEQFF
TRBV2,NA,NA,TRBJ1-4,TGTGCCAGCAGTGACAGGAGGATAGAAAAACTGTTTTTT,CASSDRRIEKLFF
TRBV6-1,NA,NA,TRBJ1-2,TGTGCCAGCAGTGAAGGCGAGGACAGAATCTATGGCTACACCTTC,CASSEGEDRIYGYTF
TRBV7-8,NA,NA,TRBJ1-2,TGTGCCAGCAGGGGTACGGCGGCCTATGGCTACACCTTC,CASRGTAAYGYTF
TRBV11-1,NA,NA,TRBJ2-2,TGTGCCAGCAGCTTACGTCGAGGAGGGAGCACCGGGGAGCTGTTTTTT,CASSLRRGGSTGELFF
TRBV6-5,NA,TRBD1,TRBJ1-4,TGTGCCAGCATGGGGGGACAGGGAGGAAAACTGTTTTTT,CASMGGQGGKLFF
TRBV11-2,NA,NA,TRBJ2-1,TGTGCCAGCAGCCGACCCTCCCGACAGCACAATGAGCAGTTCTTC,CASSRPSRQHNEQFF
TRBV11-1,NA,NA,TRBJ2-1,TGTGCCAGCAGCTTGAACAGGGTTCTTGAGCAGTTCTTC,CASSLNRVLEQFF
TRBV5-1,once,TRBD1,TRBJ1-3,TGCGCCAGCACTCGCTCACTACAGGGGGCGCCGGGAAACACCATATATTTT,CASTRSLQGAPGNTIYF
TRBV7-3,NA,NA,TRBJ2-3,TGTGCCAGCAGCTTTAGCGGCTCAGATACGCAGTATTTT,CASSFSGSDTQYF
TRBV5-6,NA,NA,TRBJ1-1,TGTGCCAGCAGCTTTGGACAGCTCATGAACACTGAAGCTTTCTTT,CASSFGQLMNTEAFF
TRBV29-1,NA,TRBD1,TRBJ1-2,TGCAGCGCCCGGGACAGGGGTAGATATGGCTACACCTTC,CSARDRGRYGYTF
TRBV27,NA,NA,TRBJ1-6,TGTGCCAGCAGTTTAGGCCAAATCTATAATTCACCCCTCCACTTT,CASSLGQIYNSPLHF
TRBV6-5,few,NA,TRBJ1-1,TGTGCCAGCACCCGAGACCTGCGGGCTGGGGCTTTCTTT,CASTRDLRAGAFF
TRBV27,NA,TRBD1,TRBJ1-4,TGTGCCAGCAGGGCCAAGACAGGGGGTCGTGAAAAACTGTTTTTT,CASRAKTGGREKLFF
TRBV5-1,NA,TRBD2,TRBJ2-1,TGCGCCAGCAGCCCCCAATGGACTAGTATTGGAAATGAGCAGTTCTTC,CASSPQWTSIGNEQFF
TRBV10-3,NA,TRBD1,TRBJ2-3,TGTGCCGCGGGGACAGGGGGTACAGATACGCAGTATTTT,CAAGTGGTDTQYF
TRBV7-9,NA,TRBD1,TRBJ1-1,TGTGCCAGCAGCCCACAGGGGAGGAACACTGAAGCTTTCTTT,CASSPQGRNTEAFF